A single sample is the source of the 20 T cell receptor beta chains below, sequenced in a study of CD8 T cells in Susac syndrome (dated by TCRdb to between 2018 and 2021). The receptor library was made with the immunoSEQ multiplex PCR assay. RNA was extracted using the RNeasy kit, and 0.5 to 1 microgram was reverse transcribed with random hexamers. TCRdb redid the processing of the public reads, applying fastp at Q25 and MiXCR, and retained in-frame beta chains. Duplicate CDR3 protein sequences are folded into a single record with the most common DNA and genes. Present in this sample are about 200,000 distinct CDR3 sequences, about 95% of which were seen just once. 0.093% of the sample rests with the top ten. The material sequenced was CD4+ T cells from PBMCs. Receptors were obtained from a human donor with multiple sclerosis.

V gene TRBV27 combines with J gene TRBJ2-1; 9 positions match TRBD2. CDR3 size: 18 residues. The germline gives CDR1 MNHEY, CDR2 SMNVEV (reference sequence). V lost 5 bases, J lost 0 bases, and 11 bases stayed unmatched. In DNA, the CDR3 is TGTGCCAGCAGTCCAATTCCCTCGACTAGCGGCTCCTACAATGAGCAGTTCTTC. It yields the protein CASSPIPSTSGSYNEQFF.

The V gene is TRBV5-1, the J gene TRBJ2-3, with no clear D. V lost 6 bases, J lost 6 bases, and 17 bases lay in between. This CDR3 contains 14 residues. CDR1 is SGHRS, CDR2 YFSETQ, per germline. The CDR3 sequence: CASNLNPESDTQYF. The CDR3 bases are TGCGCCAGCAATTTAAACCCGGAATCCGATACGCAGTATTTT.

V is TRBV19 and J is TRBJ2-7; 13 bases match TRBD2. Germline CDR1 LNHDA, CDR2 SQIVND (reference sequence). J lost 4 bases, V lost 4 bases, and 4 bases had no gene match. The CDR3 runs 15 residues. Written as DNA, the CDR3 is TGTGCCAGTAGTACGGGACTAGCGGGATTGTACGAGCAGTACTTC. Protein sequence: CASSTGLAGLYEQYF.

The J gene is TRBJ2-7, the V gene TRBV3-1; D is undetermined. The V end was cut by 0 bases, the J end by 0 bases, with 6 bases between. Per the germline V gene, CDR1 is LGHDT and CDR2 is YNNKEL (reference sequence). The CDR3 is 14 residues long. Here the CDR3 DNA reads TGTGCCAGCAGCCAAGACTGGGACTCCTACGAGCAGTACTTC. Translated: CASSQDWDSYEQYF.

V gene TRBV29-1 combines with J gene TRBJ1-2; TRBD1 aligns across 10 bases. V shed 3 bases and J 8 bases; nucleotides not matched to a gene: 3. Germline V lookup: CDR1 SQVTM, CDR2 ANQGSEA. CDR3 size: 12 residues. The DNA for the CDR3 is TGCAGCGTTGAGCCGACAGGGGGCGGCTACACCTTC. Translation: CSVEPTGGGYTF.

The rearrangement joins TRBV4-1 to TRBJ2-3; D is possibly TRBD2 (6 bases). The V end lost 7 bases, the J end lost 0 bases, and 11 bases lay between the germline ends. From germline, CDR1 is MGHRA and CDR2 YSYEKL. CDR3 length: 14 residues. CDR3 sequence: CASKMGGSTDTQYF. In nucleotides, the CDR3 is TGCGCCAGCAAAATGGGGGGAAGCACAGATACGCAGTATTTT.

The chain uses TRBV2 and TRBJ2-2; D remains unclear. The ends were cut back, 7 bases at V and 4 bases at J, with 10 bases in the middle. From germline, CDR1 is SNHLY and CDR2 FYNNEI. This CDR3 comprises 13 residues. DNA for the CDR3: TGTGCCAGCAACGTGGAGTCCACCGGGGAGCTGTTTTTT. It specifies CASNVESTGELFF.

V usage is TRBV14 and J usage is TRBJ2-7; unclear D gene. V lost 4 bases and J lost 0, with 7 bases in between. This CDR3 spans 13 amino acids. CDR1 is SGHDN, CDR2 FVKESK, per germline. CDR3 amino acids: CASSPAASYEQYF. CDR3 coding DNA: TGTGCCAGCAGCCCGGCGGCCTCCTACGAGCAGTACTTC.

This clonotype has just one count. The V and J genes are TRBV14 and TRBJ1-2, with D perhaps TRBD1 (6 bases). Germline CDR1 SGHDN, CDR2 FVKESK. There are 13 residues in the CDR3. Trimming stripped 4 bases from V and 6 bases from J, with 12 bases between. In DNA form, the CDR3 reads TGTGCCAGCAGCCCAAACAACAGGGATGGCTACACCTTC. Translated: CASSPNNRDGYTF.

The V call is TRBV7-3, the J call TRBJ1-5; D gene unclear. V lost 2 bases and J lost 4, with 6 bases in between. Germline V gives CDR1 SGHTA, CDR2 FQGTGA. This CDR3 comprises 13 residues. The CDR3 loop reads CASSLSANQPQHF. CDR3 in DNA: TGTGCCAGCAGCTTATCCGCGAATCAGCCCCAGCATTTT.

The rearrangement joins TRBV29-1 to TRBJ1-1; unclear D gene. Trimming pared 5 bases from V and 0 bases from J, leaving 4 bases between. The germline V gene encodes CDR1 SQVTM and CDR2 ANQGSEA. The CDR3 length is 11 residues. The chain's CDR3 is CSVKMNTEAFF. CDR3 coding DNA: TGCAGCGTTAAGATGAACACTGAAGCTTTCTTT.

The chain couples TRBV6-2 or TRBV6-3 to TRBJ2-7; D is perhaps TRBD2 (5 bases). This CDR3 is 15 amino acids long. Germline loops: CDR1 MNHEY, CDR2 SVGEGT. V was pared by 4 bases and J by 3 bases, with 16 bases between. CDR3 nucleotides: TGTGCCAGCAGTTCCACGACTAAGCCGATCTACGAGCAGTACTTC. Translated: CASSSTTKPIYEQYF.

The chain joins TRBV4-2 to TRBJ1-2; tentative D call: TRBD1 (5 bases). V dropped 1 base and J dropped 4 bases, with 13 bases sitting between them. Germline assignment: CDR1 LGHNA and CDR2 YNFKEQ. CDR3 length: 15 amino acids. CDR3 nucleotides: TGTGCCAGCAGCCAAGGTCGGGGGAGCGGCTATGGCTACACCTTC. Translated, it gives CASSQGRGSGYGYTF.

This clonotype showed up just once. This rearrangement joins TRBV29-1 to TRBJ1-1, with a weak D call TRBD1 (6 bases). Between the trimmed V and J ends, which lost 6 bases and 5 bases, there was a span of 7 bases. In germline, CDR1 is SQVTM, CDR2 ANQGSEA. This CDR3 has 10 amino acids. The CDR3 loop is CSVQGTEAFF. The CDR3 DNA is TGCAGCGTCCAGGGGACTGAAGCTTTCTTT.

V and J are TRBV6-5 and TRBJ2-7, with TRBD1 identical over 9 bases. Germline CDR1 MNHEY, CDR2 SVGAGI. The CDR3 has 15 residues. V shed 5 bases and J 4 bases; nucleotides not matched to a gene: 9. The CDR3 protein is CASSKTGTGIYEQYF. The CDR3 DNA reads TGTGCCAGCAGTAAAACCGGGACAGGGATTTACGAGCAGTACTTC.

The chain recombines TRBV13 with TRBJ2-1; D remains unclear. The CDR3 is 13 residues long. V was clipped by 2 bases and J by 2 bases, with 4 bases between them. Germline V CDR1 and CDR2: PRHDT, FYEKMQ (reference sequence). CDR3 in DNA: TGTGCCAGCAGCTTACGGACCTACAATGAGCAGTTCTTC. Translated: CASSLRTYNEQFF. Variable domain in full (rest from reference TRBV13 and TRBJ2-1): AAGVIQSPRHLIKEKRETATLKCYPIPRHDTVYWYQQGPGQDPQFLISFYEKMQSDKGSIPDRFSAQQFSDYHSELNMSSLELGDSALYFCASSLRTYNEQFFGPGTRLTVL.

V and J are TRBV24-1 and TRBJ1-5; D might be TRBD1 (5 bases). Germline lookup yields CDR1 KGHDR and CDR2 SFDVKD. This CDR3 is 13 amino acids long. Trimming removed 4 bases at V and 3 bases at J, with 6 bases between. The CDR3, as DNA: TGTGCCACCAGTGAGGGACCCAATCAGCCCCAGCATTTT. It yields the protein CATSEGPNQPQHF.

The chain combines TRBV20-1 with TRBJ1-1; TRBD1 matches at 7 bases. Germline V CDR1 and CDR2: DFQATT, SNEGSKA (reference sequence). J gave up 1 base and V 5 bases, and 7 bases lay outside the gene matches. This CDR3 is built from 14 residues. The DNA for the CDR3 is TGCAGTGCTGCAACTACAGGGGAGAACACTGAAGCTTTCTTT. This sequence encodes CSAATTGENTEAFF.

The CDR3 reads CASSVQGVQETQYF. In nucleotides, the CDR3 is TGTGCCAGCAGTGTACAGGGCGTCCAAGAGACCCAGTACTTC. The chain combines TRBV2 with TRBJ2-5; TRBD1 is a possible D gene (6 bases). Germline assignment: CDR1 SNHLY and CDR2 FYNNEI. The CDR3 consists of 14 residues. Deletions cut 4 bases from V and 1 base from J, with 10 bases between.

The chain is built from TRBV12-3 or TRBV12-4 and TRBJ1-1; D not certain. The CDR3 covers 13 residues. V was shortened by 6 bases and J by 1 base, with 9 bases between the two germline ends. CDR3 bases: TGTGCCAGCAGGGGATTTCCGAACACTGAAGCTTTCTTT. Translation gives CASRGFPNTEAFF.